This T cell receptor (beta chain) was sequenced in a study of blood T cell repertoires in COVID-19. Study summary: The samples span acute and convalescent COVID-19 from the United States, Italy and Spain. From T cells, B-cell-depleted T cells, or PBMCs came the material, which was cDNA or gDNA.

The protocol was immunoSEQ multiplex PCR, while the TCRdb copy is restricted to in-frame clones and leaves out a portion. The data show 150,000 to 200,000 clones, around 84% seen once. Seattle patients were enrolled while actively infected and followed longitudinally. Germline V gene sequence: CDR1 KGHSH, CDR2 LQKENI. Trimming removed 2 bases from V and 4 bases from J, with 11 bases in between. This CDR3 spans 14 amino acids. V usage is TRBV18 and J usage is TRBJ1-1; D remains ambiguous. The TCR originated in a woman in her seventies with COVID-19, enrolled during active disease. The sequencing sample was made of peripheral blood. The CDR3 coding sequence is TGTGCCAGCTCACCAGCACAACGGGGCACTGAAGCTTTCTTT. This gives the protein CASSPAQRGTEAFF.